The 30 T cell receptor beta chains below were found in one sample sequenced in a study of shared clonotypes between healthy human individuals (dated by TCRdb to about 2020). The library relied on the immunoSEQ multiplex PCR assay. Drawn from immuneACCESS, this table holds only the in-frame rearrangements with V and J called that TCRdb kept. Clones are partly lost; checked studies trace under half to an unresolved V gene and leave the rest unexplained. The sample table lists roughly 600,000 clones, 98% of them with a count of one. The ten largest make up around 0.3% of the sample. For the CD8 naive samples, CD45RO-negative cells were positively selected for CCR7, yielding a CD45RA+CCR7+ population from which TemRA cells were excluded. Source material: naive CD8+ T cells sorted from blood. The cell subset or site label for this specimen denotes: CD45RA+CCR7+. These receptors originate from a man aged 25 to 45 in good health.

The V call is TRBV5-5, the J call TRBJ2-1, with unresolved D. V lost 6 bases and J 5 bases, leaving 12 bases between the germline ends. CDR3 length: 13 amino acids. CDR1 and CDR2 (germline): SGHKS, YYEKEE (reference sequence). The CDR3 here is CASTPEPNNEQFF. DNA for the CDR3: TGTGCCAGCACCCCAGAGCCCAACAATGAGCAGTTCTTC.

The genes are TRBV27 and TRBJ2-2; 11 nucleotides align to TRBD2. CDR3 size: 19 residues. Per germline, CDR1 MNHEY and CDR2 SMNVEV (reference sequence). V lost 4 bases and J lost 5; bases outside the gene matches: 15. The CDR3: CASSCRVTSGDCTTGELFF. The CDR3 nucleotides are TGTGCCAGCAGTTGCCGAGTGACTAGCGGGGACTGTACAACCGGGGAGCTGTTTTTT.

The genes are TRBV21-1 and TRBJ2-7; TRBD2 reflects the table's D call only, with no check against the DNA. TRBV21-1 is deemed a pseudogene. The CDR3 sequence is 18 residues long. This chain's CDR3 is CANPGLPHIPGLSYEQYF. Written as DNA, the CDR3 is TGTGCCAACCCGGGACTCCCCCATATCCCCGGTCTCTCCTACGAGCAGTACTTC.

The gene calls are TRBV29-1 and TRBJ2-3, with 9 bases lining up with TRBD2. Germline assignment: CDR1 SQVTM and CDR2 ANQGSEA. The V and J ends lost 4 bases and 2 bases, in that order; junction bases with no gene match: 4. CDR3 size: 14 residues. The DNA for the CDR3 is TGCAGCGTTGTTGGCGGGAGGGTCACAGATACGCAGTATTTT. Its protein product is CSVVGGRVTDTQYF.

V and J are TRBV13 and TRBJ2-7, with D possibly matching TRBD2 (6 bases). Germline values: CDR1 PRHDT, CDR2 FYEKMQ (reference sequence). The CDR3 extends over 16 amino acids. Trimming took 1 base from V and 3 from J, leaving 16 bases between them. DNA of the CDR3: TGTGCCAGCAGCTTAGATTCCGACGGGGAGGACTACGAGCAGTACTTC. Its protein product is CASSLDSDGEDYEQYF.

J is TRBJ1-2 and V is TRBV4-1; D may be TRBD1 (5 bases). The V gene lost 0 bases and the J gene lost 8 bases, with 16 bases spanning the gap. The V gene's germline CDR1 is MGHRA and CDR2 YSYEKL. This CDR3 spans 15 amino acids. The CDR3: CASSQDLPGGTGYTF. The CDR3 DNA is TGCGCCAGCAGCCAAGATTTACCAGGAGGGACGGGCTACACCTTC.

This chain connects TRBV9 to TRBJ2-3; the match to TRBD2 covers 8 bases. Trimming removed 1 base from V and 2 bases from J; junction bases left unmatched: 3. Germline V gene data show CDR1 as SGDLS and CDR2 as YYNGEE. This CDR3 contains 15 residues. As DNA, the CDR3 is TGTGCCAGCAGCGTATTTAGCGGGAACACAGATACGCAGTATTTT. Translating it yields CASSVFSGNTDTQYF.

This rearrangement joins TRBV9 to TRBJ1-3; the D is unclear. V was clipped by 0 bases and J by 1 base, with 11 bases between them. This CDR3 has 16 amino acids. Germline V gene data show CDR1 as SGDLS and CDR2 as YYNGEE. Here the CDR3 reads CASSVGFWESGNTIYF. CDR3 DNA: TGTGCCAGCAGCGTAGGGTTTTGGGAATCTGGAAACACCATATATTTT.

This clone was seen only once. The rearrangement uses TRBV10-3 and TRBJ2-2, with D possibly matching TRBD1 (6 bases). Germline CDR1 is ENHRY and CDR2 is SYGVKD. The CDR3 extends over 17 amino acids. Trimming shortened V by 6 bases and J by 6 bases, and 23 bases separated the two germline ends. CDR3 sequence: CAIRAYNTGNRPGELFF. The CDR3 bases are TGTGCCATCAGAGCATACAACACAGGGAACAGACCCGGGGAGCTGTTTTTT.

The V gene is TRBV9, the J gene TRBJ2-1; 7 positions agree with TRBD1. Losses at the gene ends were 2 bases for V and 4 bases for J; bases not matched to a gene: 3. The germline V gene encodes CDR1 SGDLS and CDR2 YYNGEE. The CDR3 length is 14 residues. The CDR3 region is CASSVGTEYNEQFF. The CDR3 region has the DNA TGTGCCAGCAGCGTCGGGACAGAATACAATGAGCAGTTCTTC.

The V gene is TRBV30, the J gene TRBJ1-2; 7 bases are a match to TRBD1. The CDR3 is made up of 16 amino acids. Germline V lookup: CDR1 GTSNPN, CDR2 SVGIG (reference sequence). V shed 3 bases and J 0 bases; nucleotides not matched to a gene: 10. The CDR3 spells CAWRGTALSSNYGYTF. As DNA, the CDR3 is TGTGCCTGGAGGGGGACAGCCTTATCTTCTAACTATGGCTACACCTTC.

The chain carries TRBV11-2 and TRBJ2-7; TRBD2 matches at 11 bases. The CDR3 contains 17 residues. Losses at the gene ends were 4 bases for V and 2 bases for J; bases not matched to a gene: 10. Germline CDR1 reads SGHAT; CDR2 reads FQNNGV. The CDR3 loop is CASSSYPTSGTPYEQYF. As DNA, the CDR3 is TGTGCCAGCAGCTCCTATCCGACTAGCGGGACCCCCTACGAGCAGTACTTC.

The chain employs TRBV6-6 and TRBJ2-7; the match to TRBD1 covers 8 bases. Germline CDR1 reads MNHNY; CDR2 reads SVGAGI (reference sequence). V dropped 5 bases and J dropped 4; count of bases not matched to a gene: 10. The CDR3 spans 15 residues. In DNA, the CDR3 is TGTGCCAGCAGTCACTTTGGACAGGGCCCGTACGAGCAGTACTTC. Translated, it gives CASSHFGQGPYEQYF.

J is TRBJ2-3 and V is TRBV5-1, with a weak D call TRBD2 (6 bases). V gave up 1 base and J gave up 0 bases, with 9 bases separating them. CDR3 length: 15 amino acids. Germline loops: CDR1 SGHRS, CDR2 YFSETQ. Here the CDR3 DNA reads TGCGCCAGCAGCTTGTACGGGACTAGCACAGATACGCAGTATTTT. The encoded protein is CASSLYGTSTDTQYF. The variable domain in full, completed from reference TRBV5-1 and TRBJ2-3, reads KAGVTQTPRYLIKTRGQQVTLSCSPISGHRSVSWYQQTPGQGLQFLFEYFSETQRNKGNFPGRFSGRQFSNSRSEMNVSTLELGDSALYLCASSLYGTSTDTQYFGPGTRLTVL.

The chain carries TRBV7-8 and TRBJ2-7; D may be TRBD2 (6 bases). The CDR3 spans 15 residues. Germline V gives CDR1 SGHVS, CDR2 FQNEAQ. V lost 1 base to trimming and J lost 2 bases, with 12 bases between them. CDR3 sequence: CASSLELATTYEQYF. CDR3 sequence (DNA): TGTGCCAGCAGCTTAGAGCTAGCGACCACCTACGAGCAGTACTTC.

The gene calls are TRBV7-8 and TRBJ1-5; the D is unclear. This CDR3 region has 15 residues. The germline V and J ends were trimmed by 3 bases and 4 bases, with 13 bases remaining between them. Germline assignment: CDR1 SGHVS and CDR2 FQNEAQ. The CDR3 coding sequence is TGTGCCAGCAGCTTCCGGGCGGGAGTTAATCAGCCCCAGCATTTT. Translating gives CASSFRAGVNQPQHF.

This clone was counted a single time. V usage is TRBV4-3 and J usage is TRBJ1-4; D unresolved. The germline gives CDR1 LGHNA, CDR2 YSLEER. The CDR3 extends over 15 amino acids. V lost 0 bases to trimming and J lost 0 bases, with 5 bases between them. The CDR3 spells CASSQDKSTNEKLFF. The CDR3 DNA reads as TGCGCCAGCAGCCAAGATAAGTCAACTAATGAAAAACTGTTTTTT.

Here the CDR3 DNA reads TGCAGTGGACCCCCTTACAATGAGCAGTTCTTC. Its translation: CSGPPYNEQFF. The chain combines TRBV20-1 with TRBJ2-1; the D is unclear. CDR3 length equals 11 residues. V lost 7 bases to trimming and J lost 4 bases, with 8 bases between them. The V gene's germline CDR1 is DFQATT and CDR2 SNEGSKA (reference sequence).

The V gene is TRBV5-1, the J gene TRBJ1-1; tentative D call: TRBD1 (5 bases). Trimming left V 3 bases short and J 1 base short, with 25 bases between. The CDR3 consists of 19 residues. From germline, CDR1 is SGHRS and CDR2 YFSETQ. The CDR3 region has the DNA TGCGCCAGCAGCTGGGAACCTGAGGGACTTCTCGATCGGAACACTGAAGCTTTCTTT. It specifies CASSWEPEGLLDRNTEAFF. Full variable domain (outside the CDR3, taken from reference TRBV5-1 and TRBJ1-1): KAGVTQTPRYLIKTRGQQVTLSCSPISGHRSVSWYQQTPGQGLQFLFEYFSETQRNKGNFPGRFSGRQFSNSRSEMNVSTLELGDSALYLCASSWEPEGLLDRNTEAFFGQGTRLTVV.

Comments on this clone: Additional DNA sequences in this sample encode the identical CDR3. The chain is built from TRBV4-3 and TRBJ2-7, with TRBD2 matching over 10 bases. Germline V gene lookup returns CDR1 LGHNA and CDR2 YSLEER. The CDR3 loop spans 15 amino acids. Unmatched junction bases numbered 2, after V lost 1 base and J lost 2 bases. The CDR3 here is CASSQGLAGAYEQYF. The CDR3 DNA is TGCGCCAGCAGCCAAGGCCTAGCGGGGGCCTACGAGCAGTACTTC.

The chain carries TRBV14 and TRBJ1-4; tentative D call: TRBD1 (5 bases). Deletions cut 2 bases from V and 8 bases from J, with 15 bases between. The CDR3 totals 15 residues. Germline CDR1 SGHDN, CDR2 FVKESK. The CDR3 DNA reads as TGTGCCAGCAGCCAACGAGGGACGGTCCGGGAAAAACTGTTTTTT. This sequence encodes CASSQRGTVREKLFF.

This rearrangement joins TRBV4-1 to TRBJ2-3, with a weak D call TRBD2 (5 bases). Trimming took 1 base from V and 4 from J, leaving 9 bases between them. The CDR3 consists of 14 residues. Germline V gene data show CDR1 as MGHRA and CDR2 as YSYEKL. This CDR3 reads CASSQGIGADTQYF. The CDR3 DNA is TGCGCCAGCAGCCAAGGGATCGGGGCAGATACGCAGTATTTT.

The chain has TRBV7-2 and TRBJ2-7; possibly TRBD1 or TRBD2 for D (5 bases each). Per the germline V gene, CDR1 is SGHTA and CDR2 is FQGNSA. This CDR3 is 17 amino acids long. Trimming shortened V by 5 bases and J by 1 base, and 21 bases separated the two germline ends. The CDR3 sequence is CASSPGTSFTASYEQYF. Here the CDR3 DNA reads TGTGCCAGCAGCCCGGGGACCTCTTTTACGGCATCCTACGAGCAGTACTTC.

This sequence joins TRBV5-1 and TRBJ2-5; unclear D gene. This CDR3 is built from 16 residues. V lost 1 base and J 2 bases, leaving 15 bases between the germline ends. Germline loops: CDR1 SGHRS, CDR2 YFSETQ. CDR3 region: CASSLRAVSQQETQYF. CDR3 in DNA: TGCGCCAGCAGCTTGCGGGCAGTTAGCCAACAAGAGACCCAGTACTTC.

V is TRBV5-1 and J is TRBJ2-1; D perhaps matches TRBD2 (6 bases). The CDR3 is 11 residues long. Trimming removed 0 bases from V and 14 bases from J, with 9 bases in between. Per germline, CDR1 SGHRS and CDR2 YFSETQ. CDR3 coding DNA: TGCGCCAGCAGCTTGGGTGGAGGGGAGTTCTTC. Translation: CASSLGGGEFF. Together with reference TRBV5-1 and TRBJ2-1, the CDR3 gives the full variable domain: KAGVTQTPRYLIKTRGQQVTLSCSPISGHRSVSWYQQTPGQGLQFLFEYFSETQRNKGNFPGRFSGRQFSNSRSEMNVSTLELGDSALYLCASSLGGGEFFGPGTRLTVL.

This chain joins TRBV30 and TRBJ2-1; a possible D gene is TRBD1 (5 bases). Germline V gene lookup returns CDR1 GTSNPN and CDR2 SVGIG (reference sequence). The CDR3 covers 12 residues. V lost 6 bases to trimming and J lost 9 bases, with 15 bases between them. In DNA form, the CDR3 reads TGTGCCTGTCTAGTGGTTCAGGGTGAGCAGTTCTTC. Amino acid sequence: CACLVVQGEQFF.

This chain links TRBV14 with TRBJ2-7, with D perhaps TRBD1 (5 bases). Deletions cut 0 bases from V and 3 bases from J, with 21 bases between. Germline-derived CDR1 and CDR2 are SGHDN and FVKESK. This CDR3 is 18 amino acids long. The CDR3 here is CASSQEGLWAADDYEQYF. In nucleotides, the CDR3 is TGTGCCAGCAGCCAAGAGGGGCTTTGGGCGGCCGATGACTACGAGCAGTACTTC.

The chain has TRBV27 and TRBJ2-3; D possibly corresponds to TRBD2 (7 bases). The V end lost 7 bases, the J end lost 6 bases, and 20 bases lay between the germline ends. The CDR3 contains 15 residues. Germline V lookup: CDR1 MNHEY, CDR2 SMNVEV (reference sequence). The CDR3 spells CASNSRGGAWDTQYF. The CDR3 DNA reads TGTGCCAGCAACTCGAGGGGGGGGGCATGGGATACGCAGTATTTT.

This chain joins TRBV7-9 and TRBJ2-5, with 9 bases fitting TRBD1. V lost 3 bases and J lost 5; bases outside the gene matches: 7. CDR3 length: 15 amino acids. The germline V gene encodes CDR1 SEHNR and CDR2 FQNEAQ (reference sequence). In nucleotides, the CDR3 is TGTGCCAGCAGCTTGGGGACAGGGAGGTTGGAGACCCAGTACTTC. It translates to CASSLGTGRLETQYF.

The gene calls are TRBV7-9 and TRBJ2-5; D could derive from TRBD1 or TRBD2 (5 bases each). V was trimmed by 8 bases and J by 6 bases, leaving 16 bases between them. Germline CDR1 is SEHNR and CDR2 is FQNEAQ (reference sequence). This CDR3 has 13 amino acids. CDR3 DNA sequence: TGTGCCAGCCGTCGGGACCCTAAGAAGACCCAGTACTTC. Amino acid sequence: CASRRDPKKTQYF.